This T cell receptor beta chain was profiled in a study of shared clonotypes between healthy human individuals. CDR3 length equals 14 residues. The ends were cut back, 3 bases at V and 4 bases at J, with 12 bases in the middle. Looked up from germline, CDR1 is LNHDA and CDR2 is SQIVND (reference sequence). Sequencing used immunoSEQ multiplex PCR; TCRdb keeps in-frame clones, though not all of them. The data hold roughly 500,000 clones, with around 80% observed a single time. The sample taken for sequencing was PBMCs. The sequence was obtained from a woman aged 35 to 49 in good health. Some clones in this sample may be carry-over from other donors' samples. V is TRBV19 and J is TRBJ1-2; maybe TRBD1 (5 bases). The CDR3 bases are TGTGCCAGTAGTATCCAGGGTTGGTTCTATGGCTACACCTTC. Protein sequence: CASSIQGWFYGYTF.